These 17 T cell receptor beta chains originate from one sample sequenced in a study of T-cell memory formation after mild COVID-19. TCRdb used MiXCR to reprocess the 5' RACE reads, holding one entry per CDR3 protein. The profile covers approximately 440,000 distinct CDR3 sequences, with around 20% appearing a single time and around 9.2% taken by the ten largest. The specimen was PBMCs or a T cell subset sorted from them (not recorded which). These TCRs come from an adult woman who had mild COVID-19 (a few samples of this study predate the infection). Cell type and time point are not known.

In its sample, this clonotype was seen a few times. This chain connects TRBV6-6 to TRBJ1-3; 7 nucleotides line up with TRBD1. Germline CDR1 and CDR2: MNHNY and SVGAGI (reference sequence). The CDR3 has 15 amino acids. The trim removed 4 bases at V and 0 bases at J, leaving 3 bases unmatched. CDR3 region: CASSSQGYSGNTIYF. CDR3 nucleotides: TGTGCCAGCAGTTCACAGGGGTACTCTGGAAACACCATATATTTT.

The chain combines TRBV7-8 with TRBJ1-2; no firm D call. V was cut by 5 bases and J by 4 bases, with 14 bases left in between. Germline assignment: CDR1 SGHVS and CDR2 FQNEAQ. This CDR3 is 14 amino acids long. In nucleotides, the CDR3 is TGTGCCAGCAGCCCCCGACCGTTACCCTATGGCTACACCTTC. Protein product: CASSPRPLPYGYTF.

The chain is built from TRBV24-1 and TRBJ2-2; maybe TRBD2 (6 bases). The CDR3 length is 17 residues. Germline assignment: CDR1 KGHDR and CDR2 SFDVKD. The V end was cut by 3 bases, the J end by 4 bases, with 17 bases between. The CDR3 nucleotides read TGTGCCACCAGTGATGCGGGATCCCGAGCGGGCACCGGGGAGCTGTTTTTT. Translated: CATSDAGSRAGTGELFF.

The rearrangement uses TRBV7-8 and TRBJ2-2; 8 bases map to TRBD1. The CDR3 has 14 residues. With 5 bases clipped from V and 1 base from J, the junction kept 0 bases outside the gene matches. The germline V gene has CDR1 SGHVS and CDR2 FQNEAQ. In DNA form, the CDR3 reads TGTGCCAGCAGCACAGGGGGGAACACCGGGGAGCTGTTTTTT. It is translated as CASSTGGNTGELFF.

The V and J genes are TRBV7-2 and TRBJ2-4; D is ambiguous. Germline assignment: CDR1 SGHTA and CDR2 FQGNSA. The CDR3 has 11 residues. The V end was cut by 5 bases, the J end by 9 bases, with 8 bases between. As DNA, the CDR3 is TGTGCCAGCAGCACCAGTATCATTCAGTACTTC. Amino acids: CASSTSIIQYF.

This clonotype was found a few times. V is TRBV10-2 and J is TRBJ2-7; D uncertain. Germline lookup yields CDR1 WSHSY and CDR2 SAAADI. The CDR3 contains 12 residues. V was cut by 4 bases and J by 3 bases, with 7 bases left in between. The chain's CDR3 is CASSVKGYEQYF. The CDR3 DNA follows: TGCGCCAGCAGTGTGAAGGGCTACGAGCAGTACTTC.

The chain joins TRBV6-5 to TRBJ2-3; D may be TRBD2 (6 bases). CDR3 length equals 16 residues. Trimming cost V 2 bases and J 6 bases, with 18 bases left between them. Germline CDR1 is MNHEY and CDR2 is SVGAGI. The CDR3 DNA follows: TGTGCCAGCAGTTACACGGCGGGGCCCCTTCGGGATACGCAGTATTTT. Amino acids: CASSYTAGPLRDTQYF.

V is TRBV11-2 and J is TRBJ2-1; 7 bases line up with TRBD2. CDR3 size: 16 residues. CDR1 is SGHAT and CDR2 is FQNNGV in the germline V gene. V was clipped by 5 bases and J by 5 bases; unmatched bases: 12. CDR3 residues: CASSPPLEAGDNEQFF. CDR3 coding DNA: TGTGCCAGCAGCCCCCCTCTAGAGGCGGGGGACAATGAGCAGTTCTTC.

V usage is TRBV5-1 and J usage is TRBJ1-1; D is unresolved. The CDR3 length is 11 residues. V was pared by 3 bases and J by 10 bases, with 10 bases between. Germline V gives CDR1 SGHRS, CDR2 YFSETQ. The CDR3 spells CASSSDARAFF. The CDR3 nucleotides read TGCGCCAGCAGCTCGGACGCGAGAGCTTTCTTT.

V usage is TRBV18 and J usage is TRBJ1-5; weak D call: TRBD1 (5 bases). Germline CDR1 KGHSH, CDR2 LQKENI. The CDR3 totals 13 residues. With 3 bases removed from V and 7 bases from J, the gap between germline ends came to 10 bases. CDR3 protein: CASSPGTKQPQHF. For the CDR3, the DNA is TGTGCCAGCTCACCCGGGACGAAACAGCCCCAGCATTTT. The complete variable domain, with remaining parts taken from reference TRBV18 and TRBJ1-5, reads NAGVMQNPRHLVRRRGQEARLRCSPMKGHSHVYWYRQLPEEGLKFMVYLQKENIIDESGMPKERFSAEFPKEGPSILRIQQVVRGDSAAYFCASSPGTKQPQHFGDGTRLSIL.

The V call is TRBV20-1, the J call TRBJ2-1; TRBD2 matches 11 bases. The CDR3 extends over 15 amino acids. The germline V gene has CDR1 DFQATT and CDR2 SNEGSKA (reference sequence). V shed 5 bases and J 3 bases; nucleotides not matched to a gene: 6. Written as DNA, the CDR3 is TGCAGTGCTGGACCCGGGACTAGCGGCTACAATGAGCAGTTCTTC. Translating gives CSAGPGTSGYNEQFF.

This clonotype was detected a few times. The rearrangement joins TRBV5-1 to TRBJ2-3, with D possibly TRBD2 on 5 matching bases. V was trimmed by 1 base and J by 5 bases, leaving 14 bases between them. Germline V gene data show CDR1 as SGHRS and CDR2 as YFSETQ. This CDR3 is 15 amino acids long. The CDR3 DNA sequence: TGCGCCAGCAGCTTGAGGGAGCTTAAGATAGATACGCAGTATTTT. It is translated as CASSLRELKIDTQYF. Filled out from reference TRBV5-1 and TRBJ2-3, the complete variable domain reads KAGVTQTPRYLIKTRGQQVTLSCSPISGHRSVSWYQQTPGQGLQFLFEYFSETQRNKGNFPGRFSGRQFSNSRSEMNVSTLELGDSALYLCASSLRELKIDTQYFGPGTRLTVL.

This clonotype was seen only a few times. The chain combines TRBV7-9 with TRBJ1-1; possible D gene TRBD1, 6 bases. Germline lookup yields CDR1 SEHNR and CDR2 FQNEAQ (reference sequence). The V end was cut by 5 bases, the J end by 10 bases, with 14 bases between. The CDR3 has 12 amino acids. The CDR3 sequence is CASSLNREGAFF. CDR3 sequence (DNA): TGTGCCAGCAGCCTCAACAGGGAAGGAGCTTTCTTT.

The chain carries TRBV7-3 and TRBJ2-3; tentative D call: TRBD1 (6 bases). V gave up 3 bases and J gave up 6 bases, with 13 bases separating them. This CDR3 contains 14 residues. Looked up from germline, CDR1 is SGHTA and CDR2 is FQGTGA. The CDR3 is CASSLDSARDTQYF. For the CDR3, the DNA is TGTGCCAGCAGCTTGGACAGCGCTAGGGATACGCAGTATTTT.

Ten or more counts support this clonotype. The chain combines TRBV27 with TRBJ2-1; a weak D match, TRBD1 (5 bases). Germline V gene lookup returns CDR1 MNHEY and CDR2 SMNVEV (reference sequence). The CDR3 extends over 12 amino acids. V was shortened by 5 bases and J by 8 bases, with 10 bases between the two germline ends. Written as DNA, the CDR3 is TGTGCCAGCAGTCCAGGGTTGGATGAGCAGTTCTTC. This codes for CASSPGLDEQFF.

CDR3 coding DNA: TGTGCCAGCAGCAAACTAACAGGGCAAGAATTCTATGGCTACACCTTC. Translated, it gives CASSKLTGQEFYGYTF. The gene calls are TRBV7-9 and TRBJ1-2; a weak D match, TRBD1 (6 bases). Germline V gene sequence: CDR1 SEHNR, CDR2 FQNEAQ (reference sequence). Trimming stripped 5 bases from V and 4 bases from J, with 20 bases between. There are 16 residues in the CDR3.

The V and J genes are TRBV20-1 and TRBJ2-3; 8 nucleotides line up with TRBD2. This CDR3 comprises 14 residues. CDR1 DFQATT and CDR2 SNEGSKA come from the germline V gene (reference sequence). Unmatched junction bases numbered 8, after V lost 8 bases and J lost 1 base. Here the CDR3 DNA reads TGCAGTCCCCAGCGGGGGCCGGGCACAGATACGCAGTATTTT. Translation: CSPQRGPGTDTQYF.